This T cell receptor (beta chain) was documented in a study of OX40 agonist ivuxolimab in advanced cancers. The overall study: Among those treated, three patients had partial responses, one with hepatocellular carcinoma and two with cutaneous melanoma. Findings and limits, study-wide: A proportion of nonresponders additionally exhibited low normalized T-cell clonal expansion. Averaging showed that CD8+ T cells had more expanded clones than CD4+ did.

TCRdb keeps only in-frame clones here, not all; method: immunoSEQ multiplex PCR. The table has 50,000 to 75,000 clones, 80% to 90% seen once; the top ten hold 0.38%. Sampling times: baseline, cycle 4 day 1, cycle 7 day 1. Germline V gene lookup returns CDR1 WNHNN and CDR2 SYGVQD (reference sequence). Deletions cut 2 bases from V and 8 bases from J, with 13 bases between. CDR3 length equals 14 residues. Regarding this clone: The antigen is unknown.

This clonotype was sampled from an adult with an advanced solid tumor such as melanoma, head and neck, liver or kidney cancer. Sample: CD4+ or CD8+ T cells sorted from blood, taken in a trial of the OX40 agonist ivuxolimab. The V and J genes are TRBV10-1 and TRBJ2-1, with D possibly being TRBD1 (6 bases). CDR3 DNA: TGCGCCAGCAGTGAGGGGGGCAGGGGCTATGAGCAGTTCTTC. It is translated as CASSEGGRGYEQFF.